These 6 T cell receptor beta chains originate from one sample sequenced in a study of CD8+ T cells in alopecia areata. The sample's treatment: oral pan-JAK inhibitor, 5-10 mg twice daily. The authors extracted RNA and reverse transcribed it into cDNA as the sequencing template. Only in-frame clones appear in the TCRdb table, and some are missing; sequencing was by immunoSEQ multiplex PCR. The sample includes over 150,000 clones, more than 55% of them seen just once. Source: CD4+ T cells sorted from blood, taken at week 4, from a patient treated with tofacitinib. These receptor sequences come from a human donor with alopecia areata.

The V call is TRBV6-1, the J call TRBJ2-7; D may be TRBD1 or TRBD2 (5 bases each). The CDR3 totals 14 residues. The germline V gene encodes CDR1 MNHNS and CDR2 SASEGT. V lost 3 bases, J lost 6 bases, and 15 bases lay in between. The CDR3 DNA follows: TGTGCCAGCAGTGACGGGACGAGGAACTCCGAGCAGTACTTC. This sequence encodes CASSDGTRNSEQYF.

This clone was observed a few times. V usage is TRBV29-1 and J usage is TRBJ2-3; 9 bases map to TRBD2. The CDR3 has 15 residues. Germline loops: CDR1 SQVTM, CDR2 ANQGSEA. V shed 6 bases and J 0 bases; nucleotides not matched to a gene: 7. The DNA for the CDR3 is TGCAGCGTGATTCCGACTAGCGGAAGCACAGATACGCAGTATTTT. Its protein product is CSVIPTSGSTDTQYF.

This chain connects TRBV7-3 to TRBJ2-6; D uncertain. The germline gives CDR1 SGHTA, CDR2 FQGTGA. The V gene lost 1 base and the J gene lost 4 bases, with 11 bases spanning the gap. The CDR3 consists of 16 residues. CDR3 sequence reads: CASSLRVGVGANVLTF. The CDR3 region has the DNA TGTGCCAGCAGCTTAAGGGTGGGTGTCGGGGCCAACGTCCTGACTTTC.

The chain joins TRBV15 to TRBJ2-7, with D perhaps matching TRBD1 or TRBD2 (5 bases each). Germline loops: CDR1 LNHNV, CDR2 YYDKDF (reference sequence). The CDR3 contains 15 residues. Trimming removed 3 bases at V and 6 bases at J, with 18 bases between. CDR3 bases: TGTGCCACCAGCAGGGAGGCCCGAGGGGCGGGCGAGCAGTACTTC. Protein product: CATSREARGAGEQYF.

This sequence joins TRBV15 and TRBJ2-2, with unresolved D. This CDR3 region has 13 residues. Germline loops: CDR1 LNHNV, CDR2 YYDKDF (reference sequence). V was cut by 4 bases and J by 16 bases, with 19 bases left in between. The CDR3 nucleotides are TGTGCCACCAGCACCTCCGTCGGTGCCCGGGCGTTTTTT. It is translated as CATSTSVGARAFF.

This clone turned up a few times. The chain is built from TRBV11-2 and TRBJ2-1, with D possibly being TRBD1 (6 bases). The CDR3 is 14 amino acids. Trimming took off 2 bases at V and 6 bases at J, with 11 bases between the two ends. CDR1 and CDR2 (germline): SGHAT, FQNNGV. The CDR3 here is CASSLIRGSNEQFF. For the CDR3, the DNA is TGTGCCAGCAGCTTAATTAGGGGGTCCAATGAGCAGTTCTTC.